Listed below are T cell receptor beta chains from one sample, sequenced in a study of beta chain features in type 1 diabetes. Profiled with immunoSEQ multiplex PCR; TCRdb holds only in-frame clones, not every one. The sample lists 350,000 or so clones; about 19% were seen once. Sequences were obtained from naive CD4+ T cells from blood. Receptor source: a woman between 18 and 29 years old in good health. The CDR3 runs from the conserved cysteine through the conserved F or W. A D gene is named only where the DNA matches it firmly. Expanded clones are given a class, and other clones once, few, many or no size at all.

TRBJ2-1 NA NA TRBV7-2 CASSLARGNEQFF TGTGCCAGCAGCTTAGCTCGCGGAAATGAGCAGTTCTTC
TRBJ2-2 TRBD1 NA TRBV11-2 CASSPYARTGSGELFF TGTGCCAGCAGCCCTTACGCCCGGACAGGGTCGGGGGAGCTGTTTTTT
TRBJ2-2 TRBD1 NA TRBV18 CASSPVGQGHTGELFF TGTGCCAGCTCACCAGTAGGACAGGGCCACACCGGGGAGCTGTTTTTT
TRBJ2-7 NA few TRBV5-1 CASSFWEGAYEQYF TGCGCCAGCAGCTTTTGGGAAGGGGCCTACGAGCAGTACTTC
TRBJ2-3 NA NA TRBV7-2 CATRTAGADTQYF TGTGCCACGAGGACCGCCGGGGCAGATACGCAGTATTTT
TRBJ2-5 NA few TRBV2 CATSPGGSSETQYF TGTGCCACCTCACCTGGAGGTAGTTCGGAGACCCAGTACTTC
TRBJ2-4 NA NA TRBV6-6 CASSSPFSVAKNIQYF TGTGCCAGCAGTTCCCCTTTCTCGGTAGCCAAAAACATTCAGTACTTC
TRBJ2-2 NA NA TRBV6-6 CASSYEGAGELFF TGTGCCAGCAGTTACGAGGGAGCCGGGGAGCTGTTTTTT
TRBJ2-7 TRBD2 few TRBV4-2 CASSHLGTSGTYEQYF TGTGCCAGCAGCCATCTCGGGACTAGCGGGACTTACGAGCAGTACTTC
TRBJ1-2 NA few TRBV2 CASSEVQDYGYTF TGTGCCAGCAGTGAAGTTCAGGACTATGGCTACACCTTC
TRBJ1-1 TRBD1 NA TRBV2 CASGGQGGEAFF TGTGCCAGCGGAGGACAGGGGGGTGAAGCTTTCTTT
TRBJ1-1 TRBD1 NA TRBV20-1 CSARDSEAFF TGCAGTGCGCGGGACAGTGAAGCTTTCTTT
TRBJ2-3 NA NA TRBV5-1 CASSLQGPTDTQYF TGCGCCAGCAGCTTACAGGGACCCACAGATACGCAGTATTTT
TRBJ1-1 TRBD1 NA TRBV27 CASSHRDRGLGTEAFF TGTGCCAGCAGTCACCGGGACAGGGGGCTCGGCACTGAAGCTTTCTTT
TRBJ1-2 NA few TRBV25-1 CASSPLGGPPRYGYTF TGTGCCAGCAGTCCCCTCGGGGGTCCGCCCCGCTATGGCTACACCTTC
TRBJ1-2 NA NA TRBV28 CASSSPRRYYGYTF TGTGCCAGCAGTTCTCCCAGGCGATACTATGGCTACACCTTC
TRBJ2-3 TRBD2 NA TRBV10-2 CASSEIAGGGGTQYF TGCGCCAGCAGTGAGATAGCGGGAGGAGGGGGTACGCAGTATTTT
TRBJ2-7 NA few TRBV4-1 CASSQLPVVSYEQYF TGCGCCAGCAGCCAACTCCCTGTTGTCTCCTACGAGCAGTACTTC
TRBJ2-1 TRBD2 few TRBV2 CASTEGRGDNEQFF TGTGCCAGCACCGAGGGGCGGGGGGACAATGAGCAGTTCTTC
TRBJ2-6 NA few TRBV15 CATSRVPGSGANVLTF TGTGCCACCAGCAGAGTTCCGGGATCTGGGGCCAACGTCCTGACTTTC
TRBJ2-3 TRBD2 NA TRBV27 CASSPASGGAPDTQYF TGTGCCAGCAGTCCGGCTAGCGGGGGGGCCCCAGATACGCAGTATTTT
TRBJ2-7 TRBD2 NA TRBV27 CASSFSGTTSYEQYF TGTGCCAGCAGTTTTAGCGGGACCACCTCCTACGAGCAGTACTTC
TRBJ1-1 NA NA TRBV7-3 CASSNRVNTEAFF TGTGCCAGCAGCAACAGGGTGAACACTGAAGCTTTCTTT
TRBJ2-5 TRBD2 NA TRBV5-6 CASSLRTSGSETQYF TGTGCCAGCAGCTTACGGACTAGCGGGAGCGAGACCCAGTACTTC
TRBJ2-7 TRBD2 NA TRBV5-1 CASSVRLASSYEQYF TGCGCCAGCAGCGTAAGACTAGCGTCCTCCTACGAGCAGTACTTC
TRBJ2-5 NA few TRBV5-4 CASSLSIVRNQETQYF TGTGCCAGCAGCTTGAGCATCGTCAGGAACCAAGAGACCCAGTACTTC
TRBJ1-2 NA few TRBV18 CASSPGGGYTF TGTGCCAGCTCACCAGGGGGCGGCTACACCTTC
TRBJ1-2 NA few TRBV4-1 CASSQGGANYGYTF TGCGCCAGCAGCCAAGGGGGCGCTAACTATGGCTACACCTTC
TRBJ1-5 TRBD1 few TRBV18 CASSYSTGTENQPQHF TGTGCCAGCTCCTACTCAACCGGGACAGAGAATCAGCCCCAGCATTTT
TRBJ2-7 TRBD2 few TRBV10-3 CAIATSGSFNEQYF TGTGCCATCGCTACTAGCGGGAGCTTCAACGAGCAGTACTTC
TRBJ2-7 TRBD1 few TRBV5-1 CASSLAQTGTYEQYF TGCGCCAGCAGCTTGGCACAGACAGGGACCTACGAGCAGTACTTC
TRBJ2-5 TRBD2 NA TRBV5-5 CASSPIAGIQETQYF TGTGCCAGCAGCCCGATAGCGGGGATCCAAGAGACCCAGTACTTC
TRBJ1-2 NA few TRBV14 CASSQLTVEGYTF TGTGCCAGCAGCCAATTGACAGTGGAGGGCTACACCTTC
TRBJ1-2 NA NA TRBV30 CAWRHSSGYTF TGTGCCTGGAGGCACTCAAGTGGCTACACCTTC
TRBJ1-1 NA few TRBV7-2 CASTLGRGNTEAFF TGTGCCAGCACACTCGGCCGAGGGAACACTGAAGCTTTCTTT
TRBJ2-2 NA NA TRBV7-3 CASSGLNTGELFF TGTGCCAGCAGTGGGCTGAACACCGGGGAGCTGTTTTTT
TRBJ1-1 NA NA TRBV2 CASSTGTEAFF TGTGCCAGCAGCACAGGGACTGAAGCTTTCTTT
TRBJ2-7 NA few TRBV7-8 CASSLALATQEQYF TGTGCCAGCAGCTTAGCGCTGGCCACCCAAGAGCAGTACTTC
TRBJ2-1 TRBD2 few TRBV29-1 CSVARTSGRYNEQFF TGCAGCGTTGCCCGAACTAGCGGGAGATACAATGAGCAGTTCTTC
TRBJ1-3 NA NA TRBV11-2 CASSLVTSSGNTIYF TGTGCCAGCAGCTTAGTCACGAGCTCTGGAAACACCATATATTTT
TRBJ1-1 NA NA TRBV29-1 CSVDIGDLGAFF TGCAGCGTTGACATAGGGGATCTAGGGGCTTTCTTT
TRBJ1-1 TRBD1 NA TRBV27 CASSPLGQGAEAFF TGTGCCAGCAGTCCCCTGGGACAGGGGGCCGAAGCTTTCTTT
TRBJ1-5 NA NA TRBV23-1 CASSPGGNQPQHF TGCGCCAGCAGTCCCGGGGGCAATCAGCCCCAGCATTTT
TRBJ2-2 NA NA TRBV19 CASIQGLSTGELFF TGTGCCAGTATTCAGGGACTTTCCACCGGGGAGCTGTTTTTT
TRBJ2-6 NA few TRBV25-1 CASSEFRLAGSGANVLTF TGTGCCAGCAGTGAATTTCGGCTGGCGGGGTCTGGGGCCAACGTCCTGACTTTC
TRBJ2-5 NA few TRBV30 CAWTPRGRDGTQYF TGTGCCTGGACCCCGCGGGGGCGGGACGGGACCCAGTACTTC
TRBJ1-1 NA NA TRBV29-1 CSVSGGRNEAFF TGCAGCGTTTCAGGAGGGAGGAATGAAGCTTTCTTT
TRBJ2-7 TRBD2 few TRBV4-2 CASSQPTAGGRVEQYF TGTGCCAGCAGCCAACCCACAGCGGGGGGCCGAGTGGAGCAGTACTTC
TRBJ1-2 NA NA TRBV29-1 CSVRYYGYTF TGCAGCGTCCGTTACTATGGCTACACCTTC
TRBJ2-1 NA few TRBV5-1 CASSHGASAKNEQFF TGCGCCAGCAGCCACGGGGCTAGCGCTAAAAATGAGCAGTTCTTC
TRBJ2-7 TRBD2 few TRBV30 CAWRASGGNYEQYF TGTGCCTGGAGAGCTAGCGGGGGAAACTACGAGCAGTACTTC
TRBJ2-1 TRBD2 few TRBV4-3 CASSQGLTSGGAYEQFF TGCGCCAGCAGCCAAGGACTGACTAGCGGGGGGGCCTATGAGCAGTTCTTC